Reported below is one T cell receptor beta chain. What it binds is unknown. Looked up from germline, CDR1 is SGHAT and CDR2 is FQNNGV. Between the trimmed V and J ends, which lost 2 bases and 6 bases, there was a span of 14 bases. There are 14 residues in the CDR3. This table comes from immunoSEQ multiplex PCR, and its TCRdb copy is limited to in-frame clones, with some not included. Of some 28,000 clones listed, roughly 80% are singletons. The data derive from a study of PD-1 blockade in classical Hodgkin lymphoma. Study-level information: Nivolumab was given intravenously to patients at 3 mg/kg every 2 weeks.

Relapse was seen in all patients after autologous stem cell transplantation, and brentuximab vedotin exposure was variable. The study, taken as a whole, reports: Before treatment, TCR diversity in newly diagnosed patients was reportedly lower than in healthy donors. TCR diversity rose significantly by C4D1 in CD4+ but not CD8+ cells. The study found complete responders had baseline diversity similar to newly diagnosed patients.

The TCR comes from a human donor with classical Hodgkin lymphoma. This material consisted of peripheral blood mononuclear cells (PBMCs), taken before the second cycle of nivolumab. V usage is TRBV11-2 and J usage is TRBJ2-7; possible D gene TRBD2, 5 bases. The CDR3 spells CASSLSGTVGEQYF. CDR3 DNA sequence: TGTGCCAGCAGCTTAAGCGGAACGGTTGGCGAGCAGTACTTC. Complete variable domain (other parts from reference TRBV11-2 and TRBJ2-7): EAGVAQSPRYKIIEKRQSVAFWCNPISGHATLYWYQQILGQGPKLLIQFQNNGVVDDSQLPKDRFSAERLKGVDSTLKIQPAKLEDSAVYLCASSLSGTVGEQYFGPGTRLTVT.